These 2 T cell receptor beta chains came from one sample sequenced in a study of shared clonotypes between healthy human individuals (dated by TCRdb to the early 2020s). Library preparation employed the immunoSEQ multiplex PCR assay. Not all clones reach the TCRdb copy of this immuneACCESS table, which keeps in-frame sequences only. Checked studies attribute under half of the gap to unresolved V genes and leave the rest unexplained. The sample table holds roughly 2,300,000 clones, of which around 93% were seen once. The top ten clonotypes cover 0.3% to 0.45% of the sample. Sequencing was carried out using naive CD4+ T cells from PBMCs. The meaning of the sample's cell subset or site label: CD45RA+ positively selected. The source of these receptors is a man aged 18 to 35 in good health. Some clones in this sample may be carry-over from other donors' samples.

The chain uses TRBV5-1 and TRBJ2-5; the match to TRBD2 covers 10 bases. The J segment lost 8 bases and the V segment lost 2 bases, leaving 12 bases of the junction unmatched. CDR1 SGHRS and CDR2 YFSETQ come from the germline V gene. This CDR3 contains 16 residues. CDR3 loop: CASSFRTSGKGETQYF. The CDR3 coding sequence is TGCGCCAGCAGCTTCCGGACTAGCGGCAAGGGGGAAACCCAGTACTTC. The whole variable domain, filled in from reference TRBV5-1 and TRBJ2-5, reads KAGVTQTPRYLIKTRGQQVTLSCSPISGHRSVSWYQQTPGQGLQFLFEYFSETQRNKGNFPGRFSGRQFSNSRSEMNVSTLELGDSALYLCASSFRTSGKGETQYFGPGTRLLVL.

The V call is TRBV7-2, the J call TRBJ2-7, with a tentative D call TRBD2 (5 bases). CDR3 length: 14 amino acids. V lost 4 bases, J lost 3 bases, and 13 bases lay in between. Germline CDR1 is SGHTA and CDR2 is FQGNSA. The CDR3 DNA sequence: TGTGCCAGCAGCTCTCCGACGGGGAACTACGAGCAGTACTTC. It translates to CASSSPTGNYEQYF.